The TCR beta chain described here comes from a study of T cell repertoires in aging, cancer and after chemotherapy. Concerning this clonotype: Its antigen is unknown.

The length of the CDR3 is 18 residues. The junction had 14 bases not matched to a gene; V was cut back by 5 bases and J by 4 bases. Per the germline V gene, CDR1 is SGHTA and CDR2 is FQGTGA. Study-level findings and limits: Across the chemotherapy interval, each cancer cohort showed higher median generation probability, suggesting thymic rebound.

TRB rearrangements spanning V, D and J were amplified using mixed TRB-A/B primers. TCRdb independently ran MiXCR on the multiplex PCR reads; one entry per CDR3 protein. The sample holds over 15,000 distinct CDR3 sequences, over 35% seen once. TCR beta rearrangements were amplified from peripheral blood genomic DNA. This TCR derives from a human donor with a solid tumor. Sample: blood. V is TRBV7-3 and J is TRBJ2-7; 13 bases fit TRBD2. CDR3 sequence: CASSTLLLAGGPKYEQYF. In nucleotides, the CDR3 is TGTGCCAGCAGCACCCTTTTACTAGCGGGAGGGCCTAAATACGAGCAGTACTTC.